This TCR beta chain came from a study of OX40 agonist ivuxolimab in advanced cancers. Looking at the study overall: The mean age was approximately 60 years, ranging from about 23 to 79, with 65% to 90% of participants male. Under the entry rules, prior anti-PD-1, anti-PD-L1 or anti-CTLA-4 therapy was allowed, and around 36% had some. Whole-study findings and limits: Both CD4+ and CD8+ T cell populations in blood had undergone clonal expansion by week 6 at 0.1 to 3.0 mg/kg. Among the lowest peripheral clonal expansion occurred in 0.1-3.0 mg/kg partial responders.

Sequencing used immunoSEQ multiplex PCR; TCRdb keeps in-frame clones, though not all of them. The repertoire has about 27,000 clones, 85% to 90% of them found once; the top ten carry approximately 48%. Turning to this clone: Its matching antigen is unknown.

Sequences were derived from CD4+ or CD8+ T cells sorted from blood, sampled in a trial of the OX40 agonist ivuxolimab. The TCR originated in an adult with an advanced solid tumor such as melanoma, head and neck, liver or kidney cancer.

CDR3 sequence reads: CASSLRSGGYEQYF. The CDR3, as DNA: TGTGCCAGCAGTTTAAGGTCAGGGGGTTACGAGCAGTACTTC. V gene TRBV27 combines with J gene TRBJ2-7; TRBD1 aligns across 7 bases. Germline V gene data show CDR1 as MNHEY and CDR2 as SMNVEV (reference sequence). The ends lost 2 bases at V and 4 bases at J; junction bases unmatched: 5. There are 14 residues in the CDR3.